This T cell receptor beta chain is drawn from a study of Graves' ophthalmopathy and Graves' hyperthyroidism (dated by TCRdb to the late 2010s). General notes on the study: Peripheral blood was collected at initial diagnosis, before any treatment. The study used TCR beta repertoire signatures to distinguish Graves' ophthalmopathy from Graves' hyperthyroidism and to predict progression to ophthalmopathy. In total, 135 blood samples were TCR-sequenced: 43 ophthalmopathy, around 75 hyperthyroidism and approximately 17 hyperthyroidism-to-ophthalmopathy patients. To explore V-J signatures distinguishing ophthalmopathy from hyperthyroidism, a discovery set of roughly 100 patients (roughly 42 ophthalmopathy, 57 stable hyperthyroidism) was enrolled. An independent validation cohort was composed of 18 hyperthyroidism patients and over 15 patients who later progressed from hyperthyroidism to ophthalmopathy. T-cell repertoires of thyroid tissue and blood were compared in six hyperthyroidism patients. After sampling, hyperthyroidism patients received methimazole starting at 30 mg daily, and ophthalmopathy patients received high-dose intravenous methylprednisolone.

Patients with ophthalmopathy had moderately to severely active disease, with a Clinical Activity Score of 3 or more, a NOSPECS grade of 4 or more, and a disease duration of less than 3 months. Patients were excluded if they had other autoimmune diseases, uncontrolled infections, pregnancy or lactation. Diagnosis was based on clinical symptoms, serum thyroxine, TRAb, thyroid ultrasound and orbital computed tomography. PBMCs were isolated from about 10 ml of fresh peripheral blood by Ficoll-Paque density gradient centrifugation. Trizol reagent was used to extract the total RNA, and its quality was then checked on an Agilent 2100 Bioanalyzer. What the authors observed across the whole study: Sample size was not statistically predetermined, and group allocation was not concealed from the investigators. In validation, the model predicted ophthalmopathy progression with about 71% sensitivity and roughly 72% specificity; some 13 predicted patients were CT-confirmed with GO in a median of approximately six months. Most expanded thyroid clonotypes with frequency above 0.001 were also detected in blood, suggesting blood repertoires may reflect the thyroid immune response. The 13-signature model separated ophthalmopathy from stable hyperthyroidism with about 86% sensitivity and about 81% specificity in cross-validation, and 80%/75% in the test set.

A note on this clonotype: Its recognized antigen is unknown. Just one base apart from a much larger clone, this may be a read error.

TCR beta CDR3 regions were amplified from RNA transcripts for repertoire sequencing. HTBI primers and the Qiagen OneStep RT-PCR kit were used in a first-round RT-PCR, which was followed by a second-round multiplex PCR, size selection and purification. The libraries underwent paired-end sequencing with 100 bp reads on an Illumina HiSeq2000. In the authors' own workflow: SOAPnuke was used to process the reads, throwing out any read that had adapters, had uncalled bases, had a mean Phred below 15, or lacked an exact constant-primer or identifier match. COPE v1.2.5 was used to merge high-quality paired reads. Each unique nucleotide sequence was defined as a clonotype, and clonotypes were aligned to IMGT TRB V, D and J references with MiTCR v1.1. The analysis was limited to V-J combinations with a frequency above 0.0001, which together covered approximately 99% of repertoires. For each V-J combination, a TCR clonal expansion and chaos score was defined as the ratio of F50 clonal expansion to chaos observed in the TCRdist matrix. Features were reduced by Welch's t-statistics and random forest to about a dozen V-J combinations, which fed a naive Bayes classifier. Thyroid-blood repertoire similarity was quantified with the Morisita-Horn index. The public reads were reanalyzed by TCRdb: fastp trimming at Q25, MiXCR alignment, in-frame beta chains only. Under each unique CDR3 protein, matching rows form one entry showing the most common genes and DNA. Clone size and V and J calls follow TCRdb, not the original study. Across this sample there are approximately 640,000 distinct CDR3 sequences, with about 38% seen only once. In total, the top ten clones hold 3% to 4% of the sample.

Between the V and J ends, shortened by 0 bases and 0 bases respectively, the junction contains 12 bases. CDR1 and CDR2 are drawn from the germline V gene: SGHDN, FVKESK. Including cysteine and phenylalanine, the CDR3 has 16 amino acids. The kept DNA is CDR3 alone, 48 bases in frame from the first base. The sequence was obtained from an adult man with Graves' ophthalmopathy. The sequencing input was peripheral blood. The chain employs TRBV14 and TRBJ2-7; no D segment can be confidently identified. In nucleotides, the sequence is TGTGCCAGCAGCCAAGATCTGAGCGTCTCCTCCTACGAGCAGTACTTC. This translates into CASSQDLSVSSYEQYF.